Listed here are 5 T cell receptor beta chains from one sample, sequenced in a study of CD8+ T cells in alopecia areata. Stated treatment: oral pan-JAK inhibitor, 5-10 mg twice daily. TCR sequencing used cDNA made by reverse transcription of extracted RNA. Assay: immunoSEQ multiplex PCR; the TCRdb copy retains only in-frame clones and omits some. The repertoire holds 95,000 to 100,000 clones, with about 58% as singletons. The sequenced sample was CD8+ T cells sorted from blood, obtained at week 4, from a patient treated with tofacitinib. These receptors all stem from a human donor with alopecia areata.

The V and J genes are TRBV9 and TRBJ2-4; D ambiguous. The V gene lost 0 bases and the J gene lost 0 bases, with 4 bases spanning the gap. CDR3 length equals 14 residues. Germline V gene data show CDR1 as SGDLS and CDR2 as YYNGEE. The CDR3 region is CASSVGLAKNIQYF. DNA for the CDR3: TGTGCCAGCAGCGTAGGGCTAGCCAAAAACATTCAGTACTTC.

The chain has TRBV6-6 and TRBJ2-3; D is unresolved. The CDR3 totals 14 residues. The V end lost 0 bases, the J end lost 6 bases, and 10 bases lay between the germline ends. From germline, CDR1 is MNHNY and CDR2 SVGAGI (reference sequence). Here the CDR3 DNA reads TGTGCCAGCAGTTACTCGAGTCCGGCGGATACGCAGTATTTT. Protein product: CASSYSSPADTQYF.

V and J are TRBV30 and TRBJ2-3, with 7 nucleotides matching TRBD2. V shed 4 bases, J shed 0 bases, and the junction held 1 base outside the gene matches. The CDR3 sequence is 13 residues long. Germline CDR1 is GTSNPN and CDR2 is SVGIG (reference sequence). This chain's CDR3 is CAWTSGSTDTQYF. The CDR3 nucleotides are TGTGCCTGGACTAGCGGCAGCACAGATACGCAGTATTTT.

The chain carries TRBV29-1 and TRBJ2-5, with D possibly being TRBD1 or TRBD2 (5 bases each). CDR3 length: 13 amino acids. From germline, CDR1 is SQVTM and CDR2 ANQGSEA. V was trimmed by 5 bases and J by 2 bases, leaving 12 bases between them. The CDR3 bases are TGCAGCGTTTACATGGGACCTCAAGAGACCCAGTACTTC. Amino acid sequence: CSVYMGPQETQYF.

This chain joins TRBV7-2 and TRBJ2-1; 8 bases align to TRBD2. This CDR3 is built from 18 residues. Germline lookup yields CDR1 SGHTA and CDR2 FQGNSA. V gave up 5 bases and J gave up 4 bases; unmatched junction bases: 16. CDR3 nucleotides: TGTGCCAGCAGCCACGTACCTTCCGGACTAGCTTTATACAATGAGCAGTTCTTC. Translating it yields CASSHVPSGLALYNEQFF.